Listed below are T cell receptor beta chains from one sample, sequenced in a study of T cell repertoires in cytomegalovirus infection. In TCRdb, the reads were re-called with MiXCR into one record per CDR3 protein. The table records more than 650,000 distinct CDR3 sequences, less than 40% of them present only once. Specimen: PBMCs. These receptor sequences come from a human donor in good health (CMV status not recorded). Some clones in this sample may be carry-over from other donors' samples. The CDR3 runs from the conserved cysteine through the conserved F or W. Fields, in order: clone size, J gene, D gene, V gene, CDR3 DNA, CDR3 protein. D genes are given only for firm matches. Clone size is shown for a subset of rows, as once, few, many or a class of expanded clone.

. TRBJ1-2 TRBD1 TRBV15 TGTGCCACCACCCCGACAGGGGGCGAAAACTATGGCTACACCTTC CATTPTGGENYGYTF
few TRBJ1-6 . TRBV15 TGTGCCACCAACCCGACTCGGCCCCTCCACTTT CATNPTRPLHF
few TRBJ1-5 TRBD1 TRBV6-2/TRBV6-3 TGTGCCAGCAGTCAACAGGGGAATATCATTCAGCCCCAGCATTTT CASSQQGNIIQPQHF
. TRBJ2-1 . TRBV7-9 TGTGCCAGCAGCCGGGGAGTGCCTGAGCAGTTCTTC CASSRGVPEQFF
many TRBJ2-4 . TRBV7-2 TGTGCCAGCAGCCAACATTCGAGCAAAAACATTCAGTACTTC CASSQHSSKNIQYF
few TRBJ1-1 . TRBV11-2 TGTGCCAGCAGCTTACGGGCAGCGATTCCGAGGGGCACTGAAGCTTTCTTT CASSLRAAIPRGTEAFF
. TRBJ1-1 . TRBV7-9 TGTGCCAGCAGCTTTAAGACTGAAGCTTTCTTT CASSFKTEAFF
few TRBJ1-5 . TRBV4-2 TGTGCCAGCAGCCAATACGGGACCGAAGATCAGCCCCAGCATTTT CASSQYGTEDQPQHF
. TRBJ1-2 . TRBV7-6 TGTGCCAGCACCGGGACAATTGGTGGCTACACCTTC CASTGTIGGYTF
. TRBJ2-7 TRBD2 TRBV27 TGTGCCAGCAGTTTTCGGGAGGGATCCTACGAGCAGTACTTC CASSFREGSYEQYF
. TRBJ2-1 . TRBV6-6 TGTGCCAGCAGTTACTGGGGGCTGGCGGGTGAGCAGTTCTTC CASSYWGLAGEQFF
few TRBJ2-1 TRBD2 TRBV27 TGTGCCAGCAGTTTAGGATCTCTAGCGGGAGTAGGCAATGAGCAGTTCTTC CASSLGSLAGVGNEQFF
. TRBJ2-1 TRBD2 TRBV7-6 TGTGCCAGCAGCTCCGGACTAGCGGGGGGCCCCCTCAATGAGCAGTTCTTC CASSSGLAGGPLNEQFF
. TRBJ2-3 . TRBV20-1 TGCAGTGCTAGTTGGGGAGTTTCAGCAGATACGCAGTATTTT CSASWGVSADTQYF
. TRBJ1-2 . TRBV28 TGTGCCAGCGACCGGGGGGGGCTCTATGGCTACCCCTTC CASDRGGLYGYPF
. TRBJ2-1 TRBD1 TRBV7-2 TGTTCCAGCAGCTCGACGACAGGGACGTCCAGAACCCAGTTCTTC CSSSSTTGTSRTQFF
many TRBJ2-2 . TRBV28 TGTGCCAGCAGAATTCAGGGGGGTGACACCGGGGAGCTGTTTTTT CASRIQGGDTGELFF